One and the same sample provided the 10 T cell receptor beta chains below, sequenced in a study of blood T cell repertoires in COVID-19. The table came from immunoSEQ multiplex PCR; TCRdb's copy has only in-frame clones and leaves some out. Of around 110,000 clones listed, about 88% are singletons. Specimen: peripheral blood. These receptor sequences come from a man in his forties with acute or convalescent COVID-19.

V usage is TRBV7-8 and J usage is TRBJ1-4, with 10 nucleotides matching TRBD1. CDR1 and CDR2 from the germline V gene are SGHVS and FQNEAQ. J was trimmed by 8 bases and V by 3 bases; bases with no gene match: 6. The CDR3 is 15 amino acids. The CDR3 nucleotides are TGTGCCAGCAGCTTGGGACAGGGGCCCGGAGAAAAACTGTTTTTT. This encodes CASSLGQGPGEKLFF.

This sequence joins TRBV18 and TRBJ2-3; 11 nucleotides agree with TRBD1. Per germline, CDR1 KGHSH and CDR2 LQKENI. The CDR3 spans 15 residues. The V and J ends lost 4 bases and 2 bases, in that order; junction bases with no gene match: 2. DNA for the CDR3: TGTGCCAGCTCACGTGGACAGGGGGCCACAGATACGCAGTATTTT. The encoded protein is CASSRGQGATDTQYF.

V and J are TRBV4-1 and TRBJ1-4, with D unclear. V was clipped by 0 bases and J by 6 bases, with 11 bases between them. The V gene's germline CDR1 is MGHRA and CDR2 YSYEKL. This CDR3 spans 15 amino acids. CDR3 DNA sequence: TGCGCCAGCAGCCAAGATGGCCTCGGGGATGAAAAACTGTTTTTT. This encodes CASSQDGLGDEKLFF.

The chain employs TRBV6-6 and TRBJ1-1, with D possibly matching TRBD1 (6 bases). This CDR3 contains 15 residues. In germline, CDR1 is MNHNY, CDR2 SVGAGI (reference sequence). With 2 bases removed from V and 2 bases from J, the gap between germline ends came to 12 bases. The CDR3 spells CASSYAGGRNTEAFF. The CDR3 DNA reads TGTGCCAGCAGTTACGCGGGGGGCCGTAACACTGAAGCTTTCTTT.

This chain joins TRBV4-3 and TRBJ2-3; 9 nucleotides agree with TRBD2. The CDR3 consists of 16 residues. CDR1 is LGHNA, CDR2 YSLEER, per germline. Losses at the gene ends were 1 base for V and 6 bases for J; bases not matched to a gene: 8. CDR3: CASSQVPLAGEDTQYF. CDR3 DNA: TGCGCCAGCAGCCAAGTTCCTTTAGCGGGGGAGGATACGCAGTATTTT.

This chain connects TRBV10-1 to TRBJ2-3, with 11 positions matching TRBD2. The germline V gene encodes CDR1 WNHNN and CDR2 SYGVQD (reference sequence). The CDR3 has 14 amino acids. The junction had 5 bases not matched to a gene; V was cut back by 3 bases and J by 9 bases. Here the CDR3 DNA reads TGCGCCAGCAGTGAAACTAGCGGGAGTAGGACGCAGTATTTT. Its protein is CASSETSGSRTQYF.

The chain joins TRBV2 to TRBJ2-2; perhaps TRBD2 as D (5 bases). In germline, CDR1 is SNHLY, CDR2 FYNNEI. The CDR3 loop spans 13 amino acids. Trimming removed 8 bases from V and 3 bases from J, with 10 bases in between. The DNA of the CDR3 is TGTGCCAGCCCCGCCGGGGACACCGGGGAGCTGTTTTTT. Translated: CASPAGDTGELFF.

This clone occurred a few times. The chain couples TRBV7-8 to TRBJ2-3, with 15 bases fitting TRBD2. The CDR3 contains 17 residues. CDR1 SGHVS and CDR2 FQNEAQ come from the germline V gene. V lost 5 bases and J lost 3; bases outside the gene matches: 6. The CDR3 loop is CASSRGTSGGLTDTQYF. The CDR3 DNA reads TGTGCCAGCAGCCGAGGGACTAGCGGGGGGTTAACAGATACGCAGTATTTT.

V is TRBV28 and J is TRBJ2-1; a weak D match, TRBD2 (6 bases). The CDR3 extends over 13 amino acids. Deletions cut 6 bases from V and 8 bases from J, with 14 bases between. CDR1 is MDHEN, CDR2 SYDVKM, per germline. The CDR3 loop reads CASSATSMDEQFF. Here the CDR3 DNA reads TGTGCCAGCAGCGCAACTAGCATGGATGAGCAGTTCTTC. Together with reference TRBV28 and TRBJ2-1, the CDR3 gives the full variable domain: DVKVTQSSRYLVKRTGEKVFLECVQDMDHENMFWYRQDPGLGLRLIYFSYDVKMKEKGDIPEGYSVSREKKERFSLILESASTNQTSMYLCASSATSMDEQFFGPGTRLTVL.

The gene calls are TRBV11-2 and TRBJ2-7, with TRBD1 matching over 8 bases. Looked up from germline, CDR1 is SGHAT and CDR2 is FQNNGV. J gave up 5 bases and V 5 bases, and 8 bases lay outside the gene matches. The CDR3 extends over 14 amino acids. The CDR3 DNA sequence: TGTGCCAGCAGCCGCCCGGACAGGGCCCACGAGCAGTACTTC. Translation gives CASSRPDRAHEQYF.